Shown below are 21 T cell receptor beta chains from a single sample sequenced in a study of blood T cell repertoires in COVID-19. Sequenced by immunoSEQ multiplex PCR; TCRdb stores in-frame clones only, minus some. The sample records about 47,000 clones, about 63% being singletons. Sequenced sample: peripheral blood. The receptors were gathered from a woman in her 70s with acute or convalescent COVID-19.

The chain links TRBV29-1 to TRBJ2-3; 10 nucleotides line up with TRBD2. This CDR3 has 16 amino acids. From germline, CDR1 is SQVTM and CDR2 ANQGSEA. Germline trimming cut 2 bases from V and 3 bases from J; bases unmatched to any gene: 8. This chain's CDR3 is CSVESERGGRTDTQYF. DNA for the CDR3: TGCAGCGTTGAATCGGAGCGGGGGGGGAGGACAGATACGCAGTATTTT.

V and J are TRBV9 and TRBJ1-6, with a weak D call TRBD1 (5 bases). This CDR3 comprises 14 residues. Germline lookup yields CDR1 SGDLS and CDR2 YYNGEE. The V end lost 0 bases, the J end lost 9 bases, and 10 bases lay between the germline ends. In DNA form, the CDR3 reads TGTGCCAGCAGCGTAGAGAGGGGAGGTTCACCCCTCCACTTT. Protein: CASSVERGGSPLHF.

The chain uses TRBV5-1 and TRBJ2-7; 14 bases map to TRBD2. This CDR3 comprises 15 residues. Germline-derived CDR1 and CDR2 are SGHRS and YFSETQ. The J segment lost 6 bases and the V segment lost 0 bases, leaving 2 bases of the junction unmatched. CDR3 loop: CASSLGLAGGAEQYF. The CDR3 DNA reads TGCGCCAGCAGCTTGGGACTAGCGGGAGGGGCCGAGCAGTACTTC.

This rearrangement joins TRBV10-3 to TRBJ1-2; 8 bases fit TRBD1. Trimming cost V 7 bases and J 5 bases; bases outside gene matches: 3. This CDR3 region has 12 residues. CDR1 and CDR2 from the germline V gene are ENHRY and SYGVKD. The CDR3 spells CAIKGQEYGYTF. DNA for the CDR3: TGTGCCATCAAGGGACAGGAGTATGGCTACACCTTC.

CDR3 residues: CSVETRDTLYGYTF. For the CDR3, the DNA is TGCAGCGTTGAAACTAGGGACACCCTCTATGGCTACACCTTC. The V call is TRBV29-1, the J call TRBJ1-2; maybe TRBD1 (6 bases). The CDR3 loop spans 14 amino acids. CDR1 SQVTM and CDR2 ANQGSEA come from the germline V gene. V dropped 2 bases and J dropped 4 bases, with 14 bases sitting between them. The variable domain in full, with the rest retrieved from reference TRBV29-1 and TRBJ1-2, is SAVISQKPSRDICQRGTSLTIQCQVDSQVTMMFWYRQQPGQSLTLIATANQGSEATYESGFVIDKFPISRPNLTFSTLTVSNMSPEDSSIYLCSVETRDTLYGYTFGSGTRLTVV.

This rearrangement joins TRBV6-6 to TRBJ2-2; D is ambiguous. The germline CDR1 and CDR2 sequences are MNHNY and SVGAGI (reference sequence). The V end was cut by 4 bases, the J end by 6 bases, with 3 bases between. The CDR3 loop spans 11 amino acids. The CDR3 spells CASSSSGELFF. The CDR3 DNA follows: TGTGCCAGCAGTTCCTCCGGGGAGCTGTTTTTT.

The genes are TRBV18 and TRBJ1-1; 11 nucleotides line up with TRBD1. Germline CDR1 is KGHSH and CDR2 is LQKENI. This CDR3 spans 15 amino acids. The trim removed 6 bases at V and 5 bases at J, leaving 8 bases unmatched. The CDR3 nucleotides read TGTGCCAGCTCGAGGACAGGGGGCGCGAGGACTGAAGCTTTCTTT. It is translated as CASSRTGGARTEAFF.

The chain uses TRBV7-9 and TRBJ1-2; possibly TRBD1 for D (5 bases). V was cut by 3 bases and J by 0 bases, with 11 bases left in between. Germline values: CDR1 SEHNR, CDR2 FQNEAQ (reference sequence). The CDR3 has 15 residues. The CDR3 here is CASSLGAGTNYGYTF. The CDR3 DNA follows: TGTGCCAGCAGCTTGGGCGCAGGGACTAACTATGGCTACACCTTC.

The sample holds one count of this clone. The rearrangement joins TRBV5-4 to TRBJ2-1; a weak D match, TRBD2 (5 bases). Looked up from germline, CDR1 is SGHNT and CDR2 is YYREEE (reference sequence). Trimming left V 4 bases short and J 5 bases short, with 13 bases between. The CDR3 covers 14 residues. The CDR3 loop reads CASSPRAANNEQFF. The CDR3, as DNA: TGTGCCAGCAGCCCGCGGGCAGCCAACAATGAGCAGTTCTTC.

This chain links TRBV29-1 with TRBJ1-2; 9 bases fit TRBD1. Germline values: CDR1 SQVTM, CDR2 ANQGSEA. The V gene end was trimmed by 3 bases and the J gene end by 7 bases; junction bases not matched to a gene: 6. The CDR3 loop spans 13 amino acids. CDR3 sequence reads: CSVDSGQGSGYTF. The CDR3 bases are TGCAGCGTTGATTCCGGACAGGGGTCTGGCTACACCTTC.

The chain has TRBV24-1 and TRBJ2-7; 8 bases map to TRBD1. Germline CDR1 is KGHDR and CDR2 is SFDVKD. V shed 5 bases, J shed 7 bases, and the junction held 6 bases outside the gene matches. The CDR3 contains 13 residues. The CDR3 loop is CATSVQGAREQYF. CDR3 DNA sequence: TGTGCCACCAGTGTGCAGGGGGCGCGAGAGCAGTACTTC.

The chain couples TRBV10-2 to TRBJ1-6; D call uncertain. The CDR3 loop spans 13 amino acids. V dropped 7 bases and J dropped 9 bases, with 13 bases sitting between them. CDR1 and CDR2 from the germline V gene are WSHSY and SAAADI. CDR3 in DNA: TGCGCCAGCAAGGCAGGCTTGGGTTCACCCCTCCACTTT. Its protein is CASKAGLGSPLHF.

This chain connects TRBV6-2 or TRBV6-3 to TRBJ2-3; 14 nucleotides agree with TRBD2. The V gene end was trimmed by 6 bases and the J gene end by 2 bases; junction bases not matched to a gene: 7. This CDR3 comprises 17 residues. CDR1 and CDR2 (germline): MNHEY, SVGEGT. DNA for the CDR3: TGTGCCAGCAGCAACCCGGGACTAGCGGGGGTCACAGATACGCAGTATTTT. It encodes CASSNPGLAGVTDTQYF.

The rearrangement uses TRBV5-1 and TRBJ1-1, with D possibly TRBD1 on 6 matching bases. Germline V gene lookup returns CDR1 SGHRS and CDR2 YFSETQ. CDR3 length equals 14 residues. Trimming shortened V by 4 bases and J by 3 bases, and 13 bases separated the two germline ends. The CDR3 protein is CASSDWDKHTEAFF. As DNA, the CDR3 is TGCGCCAGCAGCGATTGGGACAAACACACTGAAGCTTTCTTT.

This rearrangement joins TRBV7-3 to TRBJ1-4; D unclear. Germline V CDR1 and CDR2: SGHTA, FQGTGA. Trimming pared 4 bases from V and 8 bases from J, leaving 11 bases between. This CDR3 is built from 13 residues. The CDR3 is CASSSMRAEKLFF. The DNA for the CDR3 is TGTGCCAGCAGCTCTATGAGGGCGGAAAAACTGTTTTTT.

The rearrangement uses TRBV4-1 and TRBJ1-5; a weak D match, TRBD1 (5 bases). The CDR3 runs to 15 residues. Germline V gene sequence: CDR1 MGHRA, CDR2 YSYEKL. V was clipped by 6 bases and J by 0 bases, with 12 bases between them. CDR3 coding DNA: TGCGCCAGCAGACTCGGGGGGAATAGCAATCAGCCCCAGCATTTT. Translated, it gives CASRLGGNSNQPQHF.

CDR3 DNA: TGCGCCAGCTCCCCACCCGGACAGGCGAACACTGAAGCTTTCTTT. Its protein is CASSPPGQANTEAFF. The J gene is TRBJ1-1, the V gene TRBV23-1, with 7 bases fitting TRBD1. TRBV23-1 is an open reading frame whose function is uncertain. Trimming cost V 8 bases and J 1 base; bases outside gene matches: 10. CDR3 size: 15 residues.

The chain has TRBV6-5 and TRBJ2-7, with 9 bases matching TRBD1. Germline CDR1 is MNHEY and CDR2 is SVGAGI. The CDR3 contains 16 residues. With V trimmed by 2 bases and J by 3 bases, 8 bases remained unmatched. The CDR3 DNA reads TGTGCCAGCAGTTACCTGGACAGGGGTAATTTCTACGAGCAGTACTTC. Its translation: CASSYLDRGNFYEQYF.

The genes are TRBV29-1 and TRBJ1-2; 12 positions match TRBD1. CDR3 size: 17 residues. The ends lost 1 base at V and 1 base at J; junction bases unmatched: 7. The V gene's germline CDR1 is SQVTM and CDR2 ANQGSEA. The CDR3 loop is CSVEGDRGRGVNYGYTF. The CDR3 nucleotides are TGCAGCGTTGAAGGGGACAGGGGGCGCGGAGTTAACTATGGCTACACCTTC.

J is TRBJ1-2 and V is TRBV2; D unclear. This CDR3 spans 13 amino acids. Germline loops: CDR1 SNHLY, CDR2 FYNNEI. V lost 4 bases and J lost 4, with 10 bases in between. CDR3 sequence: CASSVDGLYGYTF. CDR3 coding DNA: TGTGCCAGCAGTGTGGACGGACTCTATGGCTACACCTTC.

As DNA, the CDR3 is TGTGCCAGCAGCCTCCGGACAGGTGAGGGCTACACCTTC. This translates into CASSLRTGEGYTF. The rearrangement links TRBV3-1 (or the pseudogene TRBV3-2) to TRBJ1-2, with 7 bases lining up with TRBD1. Trimming removed 4 bases from V and 8 bases from J; junction bases left unmatched: 7. The CDR3 has 13 residues. Germline V gene data show CDR1 as LGHDT and CDR2 as YNNKEL (reference sequence).